Included here is one TCR beta chain sequence, with context. The CDR3 totals 14 residues. Germline V gene data show CDR1 as MNHNY and CDR2 as SVGAGI (reference sequence). Trimming left V 6 bases short and J 6 bases short, with 18 bases between. Profiled with immunoSEQ multiplex PCR; TCRdb holds only in-frame clones, not every one. The sample carries around 990,000 clones, 70% to 80% recorded once. These data come from a study of shared clonotypes between healthy human individuals. Study summary: A couple of female and three male donors aged 18 to 49 were enrolled.

What was sequenced was memory CD4+ T cells from PBMCs. Subset defined: CD45RA-negative fraction. The TCR comes from a young man in good health. Some clones in this sample may be carry-over from other donors' samples. This rearrangement joins TRBV6-6 to TRBJ2-7, with TRBD2 as a possible D gene (6 bases). The CDR3 protein is CASRPSRESVEQYF. The CDR3, as DNA: TGTGCCAGCAGGCCAAGTCGGGAGAGCGTCGAGCAGTACTTC.